The 8 T cell receptor beta chains reported below all come from one sample, sequenced in a study of monozygotic twins with inflammatory bowel disease. From the 5' RACE reads, TCRdb lists one entry per CDR3 protein and no DNA. The table gives 85,000 to 110,000 distinct CDR3 sequences; the top ten clones make up under 2.5% of it. Material for sequencing was blood. The receptors shown here come from a human donor with ulcerative colitis or Crohn's disease, or a healthy co-twin of an affected twin (not recorded which).

V usage is TRBV4-2 and J usage is TRBJ2-1; TCRdb reports TRBD2, a call that lacks DNA to check it against. The V gene's germline CDR1 is LGHNA and CDR2 YNFKEQ. The CDR3 is made up of 16 amino acids. This CDR3 reads CASSQDGTSGDARQFF.

This chain joins TRBV7-9 and TRBJ1-1; TCRdb's D call of TRBD1 is untestable without DNA. CDR1 SEHNR and CDR2 FQNEAQ come from the germline V gene (reference sequence). This CDR3 comprises 14 residues. The CDR3: CASSWDGMNTEAFF.

J is TRBJ1-5 and V is TRBV7-8; TCRdb picks TRBD1, but there is no DNA to check that call. This CDR3 has 13 amino acids. The germline V gene encodes CDR1 SGHVS and CDR2 FQNEAQ. CDR3: CASSLAGDQPQHF. The full variable domain, in which reference TRBV7-8 and TRBJ1-5 provide the parts outside the CDR3, is GAGVSQSPRYKVAKRGQDVALRCDPISGHVSLFWYQQALGQGPEFLTYFQNEAQLDKSGLPSDRFFAERPEGSVSTLKIQRTQQEDSAVYLCASSLAGDQPQHFGDGTRLSIL.

The V gene is TRBV20-1, the J gene TRBJ2-7; there is no DNA to check the TCRdb D call of TRBD2. The CDR3 has 15 amino acids. Germline V gives CDR1 DFQATT, CDR2 SNEGSKA (reference sequence). CDR3 sequence: CSARGTSGISYEQYF.

The J gene is TRBJ1-5, the V gene TRBV20-1; TCRdb calls TRBD1, which cannot be checked without DNA. Germline lookup yields CDR1 DFQATT and CDR2 SNEGSKA (reference sequence). The CDR3 runs to 15 residues. CDR3 residues: CSARERPGSNQPQHF.

This chain connects TRBV3-1 to TRBJ2-7. Germline lookup yields CDR1 LGHDT and CDR2 YNNKEL (reference sequence). The CDR3 has 13 residues. CDR3 sequence: CASSRNPTYEQYF.

The chain employs TRBV11-1 and TRBJ2-3; TCRdb selects TRBD2, and the lack of DNA leaves this call unchecked. The CDR3 extends over 18 amino acids. The germline V gene has CDR1 SGHAT and CDR2 FQDESV (reference sequence). The CDR3: CASSLGHSPDVGPDTQYF.

The chain has TRBV6-1 and TRBJ1-4; lacking DNA, the TRBD1 call made by TCRdb goes unchecked. The CDR3 runs 14 residues. The V gene's germline CDR1 is MNHNS and CDR2 SASEGT. The chain's CDR3 is CASRSAGRREKLFF.